The 31 T cell receptor beta chains below were found in one sample sequenced in a study of T-cell memory formation after mild COVID-19. TCRdb recomputed calls from the 5' RACE reads with MiXCR, one row per CDR3 protein. This sample has approximately 500,000 distinct CDR3 sequences, with about 23% found just once. The source material was PBMCs or a T cell subset sorted from them (not recorded which). These receptor sequences come from an adult woman who had mild COVID-19 (a few samples of this study predate the infection). Cell type and time point are not known.

The chain has TRBV18 and TRBJ1-1; tentatively, D is TRBD1 (5 bases). Per the germline V gene, CDR1 is KGHSH and CDR2 is LQKENI. Trimming took 3 bases from V and 3 from J, leaving 11 bases between them. CDR3 length equals 14 residues. For the CDR3, the DNA is TGTGCCAGCTCACCTAGCAGGGCTTACACTGAAGCTTTCTTT. This gives the protein CASSPSRAYTEAFF.

This chain uses TRBV9 with TRBJ1-2; 7 positions match TRBD1. CDR1 and CDR2 from the germline V gene are SGDLS and YYNGEE. The CDR3 is made up of 15 amino acids. The J segment lost 6 bases and the V segment lost 0 bases, leaving 8 bases of the junction unmatched. The CDR3 protein is CASSVAPGGRDGYTF. For the CDR3, the DNA is TGTGCCAGCAGCGTAGCTCCAGGGGGGAGAGATGGCTACACCTTC.

This clonotype was counted between two and nine times. The V gene is TRBV20-1, the J gene TRBJ2-7; D not certain. The CDR3 is 15 residues long. Trimming stripped 1 base from V and 0 bases from J, with 13 bases between. Germline V CDR1 and CDR2: DFQATT, SNEGSKA (reference sequence). This CDR3 is CSARGPSLSSYEQYF. Here the CDR3 DNA reads TGCAGTGCTAGAGGGCCGAGCTTGAGCTCCTACGAGCAGTACTTC.

The chain has TRBV6-5 and TRBJ2-2; 16 nucleotides match TRBD2. J gave up 4 bases and V 0 bases, and 5 bases lay outside the gene matches. Per germline, CDR1 MNHEY and CDR2 SVGAGI. CDR3 size: 19 residues. CDR3 DNA: TGTGCCAGCAGTTACTCGGGACTAGCGGGGGGGCTTGGCACCGGGGAGCTGTTTTTT. This gives the protein CASSYSGLAGGLGTGELFF.

This clonotype was seen a few times. This rearrangement joins TRBV7-9 to TRBJ2-7; a weak D match, TRBD1 (5 bases). Per germline, CDR1 SEHNR and CDR2 FQNEAQ (reference sequence). V lost 5 bases, J lost 2 bases, and 13 bases lay in between. The CDR3 totals 14 residues. CDR3 in amino acids: CASSRDSTPYEQYF. The CDR3, as DNA: TGTGCCAGCAGCCGAGACAGTACCCCCTACGAGCAGTACTTC. The variable domain in full, completed from reference TRBV7-9 and TRBJ2-7, reads DTGVSQNPRHKITKRGQNVTFRCDPISEHNRLYWYRQTLGQGPEFLTYFQNEAQLEKSRLLSDRFSAERPKGSFSTLEIQRTEQGDSAMYLCASSRDSTPYEQYFGPGTRLTVT.

The chain links TRBV4-1 to TRBJ2-5, with a weak D call TRBD2 (6 bases). The CDR3 loop spans 15 amino acids. Germline lookup yields CDR1 MGHRA and CDR2 YSYEKL. V lost 2 bases and J lost 1, with 11 bases in between. The CDR3 here is CASSQPTSLQETQYF. The CDR3 DNA reads TGCGCCAGCAGCCAACCTACTAGCCTCCAAGAGACCCAGTACTTC.

This clonotype appeared many times. The chain combines TRBV27 with TRBJ2-1; D is unresolved. The CDR3 totals 15 residues. V was clipped by 3 bases and J by 0 bases, with 9 bases between them. The V gene's germline CDR1 is MNHEY and CDR2 SMNVEV (reference sequence). The CDR3 region has the DNA TGTGCCAGCAGTTTGGTTCCTAGCTCCTACAATGAGCAGTTCTTC. Protein: CASSLVPSSYNEQFF.

The chain combines TRBV4-2 with TRBJ2-1; weak D call: TRBD2 (7 bases). Trimming took 0 bases from V and 8 from J, leaving 11 bases between them. Germline V gene data show CDR1 as LGHNA and CDR2 as YNFKEQ. CDR3 length: 14 residues. The DNA for the CDR3 is TGTGCCAGCAGCCAAGATATAGGGGGGGATGAGCAGTTCTTC. Residues: CASSQDIGGDEQFF.

The chain carries TRBV19 and TRBJ2-6; D is uncertain. V gave up 6 bases and J gave up 13 bases, with 7 bases separating them. CDR3 length: 10 amino acids. Germline assignment: CDR1 LNHDA and CDR2 SQIVND (reference sequence). For the CDR3, the DNA is TGTGCCAGTAGGAGAGAAGTCCTGACTTTC. It translates to CASRREVLTF. Using reference TRBV19 and TRBJ2-6 for the parts outside the CDR3, the full variable domain is DGGITQSPKYLFRKEGQNVTLSCEQNLNHDAMYWYRQDPGQGLRLIYYSQIVNDFQKGDIAEGYSVSREKKESFPLTVTSAQKNPTAFYLCASRREVLTFGAGSRLTVL.

This clonotype came up a few times. This sequence joins TRBV5-1 and TRBJ2-7; no definite D call. Germline CDR1 SGHRS, CDR2 YFSETQ. The CDR3 has 13 residues. Deletions cut 4 bases from V and 5 bases from J, with 13 bases between. The CDR3 reads CASSPSGGHEQYF. The CDR3 region has the DNA TGCGCCAGCAGCCCCTCGGGCGGCCACGAGCAGTACTTC.

The rearrangement links TRBV9 to TRBJ1-2; 8 nucleotides match TRBD1. The germline CDR1 and CDR2 sequences are SGDLS and YYNGEE. After removal of 6 bases from V and 1 base from J, the junction contained 11 bases not matched to a gene. The CDR3 spans 16 residues. The CDR3 protein is CASTPTGEAFNYGYTF. In DNA form, the CDR3 reads TGTGCCAGCACCCCGACAGGGGAGGCGTTTAACTATGGCTACACCTTC.

This rearrangement joins TRBV5-1 to TRBJ1-2, with D hard to call. This CDR3 comprises 15 residues. Germline lookup yields CDR1 SGHRS and CDR2 YFSETQ. V gave up 1 base and J gave up 1 base, with 11 bases separating them. CDR3: CASSLTTAVNYGYTF. The DNA of the CDR3 is TGCGCCAGCAGCTTGACGACGGCGGTTAACTATGGCTACACCTTC. Variable domain in full (rest from reference TRBV5-1 and TRBJ1-2): KAGVTQTPRYLIKTRGQQVTLSCSPISGHRSVSWYQQTPGQGLQFLFEYFSETQRNKGNFPGRFSGRQFSNSRSEMNVSTLELGDSALYLCASSLTTAVNYGYTFGSGTRLTVV.

The V and J genes are TRBV2 and TRBJ2-1; D uncertain. There are 13 residues in the CDR3. V lost 5 bases, J lost 4 bases, and 9 bases lay in between. The germline V gene has CDR1 SNHLY and CDR2 FYNNEI. The CDR3 coding sequence is TGTGCCAGCAGTTTGGCTGAGTACAATGAGCAGTTCTTC. This codes for CASSLAEYNEQFF. The whole variable domain, remainder taken from reference TRBV2 and TRBJ2-1, is EPEVTQTPSHQVTQMGQEVILRCVPISNHLYFYWYRQILGQKVEFLVSFYNNEISEKSEIFDDQFSVERPDGSNFTLKIRSTKLEDSAMYFCASSLAEYNEQFFGPGTRLTVL.

J is TRBJ2-2 and V is TRBV11-2; D unresolved. This CDR3 has 13 amino acids. From germline, CDR1 is SGHAT and CDR2 FQNNGV. V was cut by 5 bases and J by 6 bases, with 10 bases left in between. CDR3 nucleotide sequence: TGTGCCAGCAGCAAGGAACCCTCCGGGGAGCTGTTTTTT. As protein: CASSKEPSGELFF. Looking up the rest from reference TRBV11-2 and TRBJ2-2 gives the full variable domain: EAGVAQSPRYKIIEKRQSVAFWCNPISGHATLYWYQQILGQGPKLLIQFQNNGVVDDSQLPKDRFSAERLKGVDSTLKIQPAKLEDSAVYLCASSKEPSGELFFGEGSRLTVL.

This chain joins TRBV30 and TRBJ2-7; no firm D call. CDR1 and CDR2 from the germline V gene are GTSNPN and SVGIG (reference sequence). The length of the CDR3 is 10 residues. V was trimmed by 4 bases and J by 4 bases, leaving 5 bases between them. The DNA of the CDR3 is TGTGCCTGGATGTCGTACGAGCAGTACTTC. Its protein product is CAWMSYEQYF.

There are a few counts of this clonotype. The CDR3 DNA is TGTGCCAGTAGTCTTTCCAACGGGGCTCTGGGGGGCTACACCTTC. Its translation: CASSLSNGALGGYTF. V usage is TRBV19 and J usage is TRBJ1-2; D is possibly TRBD1 (5 bases). CDR1 and CDR2 from the germline V gene are LNHDA and SQIVND (reference sequence). The CDR3 sequence is 15 residues long. V lost 5 bases and J lost 8, with 21 bases in between.

The genes are TRBV25-1 and TRBJ2-1; D possibly corresponds to TRBD2 (6 bases). With 8 bases removed from V and 2 bases from J, the gap between germline ends came to 10 bases. CDR3 size: 13 residues. Per germline, CDR1 MGHDK and CDR2 SYGVNS. CDR3: CASAAGTYNEQFF. The CDR3 DNA is TGTGCCAGCGCGGCGGGGACCTACAATGAGCAGTTCTTC.

In this sample, this clonotype turned up once. The V and J genes are TRBV29-1 and TRBJ2-7; 12 positions agree with TRBD2. J gave up 6 bases and V 7 bases, and 10 bases lay outside the gene matches. Germline assignment: CDR1 SQVTM and CDR2 ANQGSEA. CDR3 length equals 14 residues. CDR3 sequence reads: CSASIGLAGLEQYF. CDR3 bases: TGCAGCGCAAGTATCGGACTAGCGGGGCTCGAGCAGTACTTC.

Only a few counts were recorded for this clonotype. This chain connects TRBV10-3 to TRBJ1-2; D not resolved. CDR1 is ENHRY and CDR2 is SYGVKD in the germline V gene. CDR3 size: 12 residues. Trimming took off 0 bases at V and 8 bases at J, with 7 bases between the two ends. CDR3 protein: CAISESYLGYTF. As DNA, the CDR3 is TGTGCCATCAGTGAGTCTTATCTGGGCTACACCTTC.

CDR3 nucleotide sequence: TGTGCCAGCAGCCGTTTATCCCCCAGTGGGACCCAGTACTTC. It yields the protein CASSRLSPSGTQYF. The chain joins TRBV7-8 to TRBJ2-5; D is unclear. With 5 bases removed from V and 7 bases from J, the gap between germline ends came to 17 bases. This CDR3 is built from 14 residues. CDR1 and CDR2 from the germline V gene are SGHVS and FQNEAQ.

The chain uses TRBV10-2 and TRBJ1-1, with D unclear. Germline loops: CDR1 WSHSY, CDR2 SAAADI. V lost 6 bases and J lost 11, with 22 bases in between. This CDR3 contains 14 residues. The CDR3 DNA reads TGCGCCAGCAGCACAGTGGGATTAAACGATTGGGCTTTCTTT. It specifies CASSTVGLNDWAFF.

V usage is TRBV5-1 and J usage is TRBJ2-7; 11 bases line up with TRBD2. The germline gives CDR1 SGHRS, CDR2 YFSETQ. The V and J ends lost 3 bases and 2 bases, in that order; junction bases with no gene match: 10. The CDR3 consists of 17 residues. This chain's CDR3 is CASSWRRASGGTYEQYF. The CDR3 DNA reads TGCGCCAGCAGCTGGCGGAGGGCTAGCGGGGGGACCTACGAGCAGTACTTC.

V gene TRBV3-1 combines with J gene TRBJ2-5; 8 bases align to TRBD2. Per germline, CDR1 LGHDT and CDR2 YNNKEL (reference sequence). The length of the CDR3 is 18 residues. V gave up 1 base and J gave up 1 base; unmatched junction bases: 11. CDR3 residues: CASSQGQRGKVVQETQYF. As DNA, the CDR3 is TGTGCCAGCAGCCAAGGCCAGCGGGGGAAGGTAGTCCAAGAGACCCAGTACTTC.

This chain joins TRBV15 and TRBJ2-5, with a weak D call TRBD2 (5 bases). In germline, CDR1 is LNHNV, CDR2 YYDKDF (reference sequence). CDR3 length: 14 residues. The germline V and J ends were trimmed by 3 bases and 4 bases, with 12 bases remaining between them. CDR3 DNA sequence: TGTGCCACCAGCAGCGAGAGGGCGGGAGAGACCCAGTACTTC. This codes for CATSSERAGETQYF. Together with reference TRBV15 and TRBJ2-5, the CDR3 gives the full variable domain: DAMVIQNPRYQVTQFGKPVTLSCSQTLNHNVMYWYQQKSSQAPKLLFHYYDKDFNNEADTPDNFQSRRPNTSFCFLDIRSPGLGDTAMYLCATSSERAGETQYFGPGTRLLVL.

This clonotype was seen many times. The DNA for the CDR3 is TGCGCCAGCAGCTTAGACACCCCAACGAACACCGGGGAGCTGTTTTTT. This codes for CASSLDTPTNTGELFF. V and J are TRBV5-1 and TRBJ2-2; no clear D gene. V was clipped by 2 bases and J by 0 bases, with 11 bases between them. In germline, CDR1 is SGHRS, CDR2 YFSETQ. This CDR3 comprises 16 residues. The full variable domain, rest sourced from reference TRBV5-1 and TRBJ2-2, is KAGVTQTPRYLIKTRGQQVTLSCSPISGHRSVSWYQQTPGQGLQFLFEYFSETQRNKGNFPGRFSGRQFSNSRSEMNVSTLELGDSALYLCASSLDTPTNTGELFFGEGSRLTVL.

The rearrangement uses TRBV19 and TRBJ2-1; 7 nucleotides match TRBD2. The CDR3 is made up of 14 amino acids. V lost 4 bases and J lost 13; bases outside the gene matches: 13. The germline gives CDR1 LNHDA, CDR2 SQIVND (reference sequence). CDR3 in amino acids: CASSTIPSGVKQFF. CDR3 DNA sequence: TGTGCCAGTAGTACGATCCCAAGCGGGGTCAAACAGTTCTTC.

This sequence joins TRBV7-8 and TRBJ1-5; 11 bases align to TRBD1. J lost 6 bases, V lost 3 bases, and 4 bases had no gene match. This CDR3 spans 15 amino acids. The germline CDR1 and CDR2 sequences are SGHVS and FQNEAQ. The CDR3 loop reads CASSFGQGAGQPQHF. As DNA, the CDR3 is TGTGCCAGCAGCTTTGGACAGGGGGCTGGTCAGCCCCAGCATTTT.

The chain is built from TRBV7-2 and TRBJ1-4; D unclear. The CDR3 spans 14 residues. V was shortened by 1 base and J by 7 bases, with 10 bases between the two germline ends. CDR1 and CDR2 from the germline V gene are SGHTA and FQGNSA. The chain's CDR3 is CASSLVTWGEKLFF. CDR3 DNA sequence: TGTGCCAGCAGCTTAGTTACGTGGGGTGAAAAACTGTTTTTT.

This clonotype has only a few counts. The chain couples TRBV29-1 to TRBJ2-7; TRBD2 aligns across 13 bases. Trimming at V came to 1 base and at J to 5 bases, leaving 8 bases not matched to a gene. This CDR3 spans 16 amino acids. CDR1 is SQVTM and CDR2 is ANQGSEA in the germline V gene. As DNA, the CDR3 is TGCAGCGTTGAAGGACTAGCGGGAGGAAGGCGCGACGAGCAGTACTTC. Translating gives CSVEGLAGGRRDEQYF.

The chain recombines TRBV7-9 with TRBJ2-7; D might be TRBD2 (5 bases). The CDR3 extends over 15 amino acids. V was pared by 0 bases and J by 2 bases, with 11 bases between. Germline values: CDR1 SEHNR, CDR2 FQNEAQ (reference sequence). In DNA form, the CDR3 reads TGTGCCAGCAGCTTAGCCAGCGGAGTCACCTACGAGCAGTACTTC. It codes for CASSLASGVTYEQYF.

This clonotype was recorded a few times. Here the CDR3 DNA reads TGTGCCTGGAGTAAAAATGAAGATACGCAGTATTTT. It specifies CAWSKNEDTQYF. J is TRBJ2-3 and V is TRBV30; D remains ambiguous. V shed 2 bases and J shed 5 bases, with 8 bases lying between them. The germline gives CDR1 GTSNPN, CDR2 SVGIG (reference sequence). This CDR3 is built from 12 residues.